The clone carrying this T cell receptor beta chain was observed at least ten times. Trimming removed 0 bases at V and 4 bases at J, with 12 bases between. CDR1 is SGHRS and CDR2 is YFSETQ in the germline V gene. The CDR3 is 15 amino acids. Researchers prepared the TCRbeta library using unique molecular identifiers, the study reports. TCRdb passed the PCR reads through MiXCR, listing each CDR3 protein once. The data contain about 640,000 distinct CDR3 sequences, under 15% of them singletons. The source of the sample is a study of T-cell reconstitution after alpha-beta-depleted transplantation in children.

The chain combines TRBV5-1 with TRBJ2-3; D gene ambiguous. This sample comprised PBMCs, mostly from graft donor cells, obtained 360 days after TCRalphabeta/CD19-depleted stem cell transplant. The receptor comes from a male patient between 5 and 17 years old who had a stem cell transplant for acute myeloid leukemia, so the T cells may come from the graft donor. For the CDR3, the DNA is TGCGCCAGCAGCTTGGTAGTGGGGTTCGCAGATACGCAGTATTTT. Residues: CASSLVVGFADTQYF.